This record concerns one TCR beta chain sequence. Only a few counts were recorded for this clonotype. Its antigen is currently not known. The record has no base qualities; no much larger clone is one base away. The entry originates in a study of T cells after yellow fever vaccination (dated by TCRdb to the late 2010s). Study-level background: The SMART-Seq v4 Ultra Low Input RNA kit was used to prepare libraries from fractions with low cell numbers. To track T-cell clones before and after primary and booster YFV17D yellow fever vaccination, bulk TCR alpha and beta repertoires were sequenced longitudinally. The cohort comprised two healthy male donors, one aged 18 to 30 and one aged 30 to 40 years. Blood was collected at multiple timepoints before and after primary and secondary immunization, and bulk PBMC replicates and cell subsets were isolated.

Interpreted using the paper, the treatment or condition label stands for: live attenuated yellow fever vaccine strain. At every blood-draw timepoint, two biological replicates of bulk PBMCs were collected. PBMCs were isolated from peripheral blood using a standard Ficoll-Paque protocol. RNA was extracted with TriZol from bulk PBMCs, CD4 and CD8 fractions, and dextramer-positive and dextramer-negative fractions. Cut back by 5 bases and 0 bases, the V and J ends lie 7 bases apart. CDR1 and CDR2, per the germline V gene, are SQVTM and ANQGSEA. Measured from the cysteine to the phenylalanine, the CDR3 is 13 residues long. CDR3 DNA only is kept here, 39 bases in frame from base 1. Broad study findings and their caveats: Compared with the primary T-cell response, the secondary T-cell response was faster but weaker, reaching its peak on day 5 rather than on day 15. The study included only a couple of donors, which limits how far the findings can be generalized. Most clones expanded after primary vaccination were re-detected after the booster (about 95% of CD4 and roughly 87% of CD8), suggesting broad memory maintenance. A small fraction of clonotypes showed up in both the CD4 and CD8 compartments, probably as a result of convergent recombination. FACS-sorted repertoires could contain abundant contaminating clonotypes from the bulk population, so computational filtering was required.

TCR cDNA was synthesized by 5'RACE template switching, which introduced a universal primer site and unique molecular identifiers. cDNA synthesis was primed from both the TCR alpha and TCR beta constant segments. Library amplification involved two PCR steps, and the second step added sample barcodes and sequencing adapters. Libraries were sequenced on Illumina HiSeq 2500 (2x100 bp) or NovaSeq (2x150 bp). In the paper's pipeline: Reads were demultiplexed and collapsed into UMI consensus sequences with MIGEC, and V(D)J alignment was performed with MiXCR. Using edgeR on replicate PBMC samples, clonotypes were called vaccine-responding if FDR was below 0.01 and the log2 fold change was above 5 up to day 15. CD4 or CD8 identity was assigned to each bulk clonotype according to whether the clonotype was present at higher abundance in the sequenced CD4 repertoire or the sequenced CD8 repertoire. The public reads were run again by TCRdb, first through fastp at Q25 and then through MiXCR, and only productive beta chains were kept. For every CDR3 protein sequence, its rows merge into one entry that carries the most common genes and DNA. The V and J calls reflect TCRdb's pipeline rather than the authors' work. This sample comprises hundreds of thousands of distinct CDR3 sequences, more than 9% of them detected only once. The ten most abundant clones make up 15% of the sample.

The TCR comes from a man aged 25-45 years who received the YFV17D yellow fever vaccine. The chain couples TRBV29-1 to TRBJ1-4; the D gene lacks a confident call. The material sequenced was PBMCs, taken on the day of the yellow fever booster vaccination. The sequenced DNA is TGCAGCGTTCTGATCACAACTAATGAAAAACTGTTTTTT. Its product reads: CSVLITTNEKLFF.